This entry describes one TCR beta chain. This entry is derived from a study of control samples from healthy donors and cancer patients. Libraries were prepared by immunoSEQ multiplex PCR; TCRdb keeps only in-frame clonotypes and omits some of them. The sample has about 150,000 clones, 93% seen once; the top ten hold approximately 5.7%. The germline gives CDR1 MGHRA, CDR2 YSYEKL. V gave up 0 bases and J gave up 9 bases; unmatched junction bases: 6. CDR3 length: 15 amino acids. The clonotype comes from a man between 18 and 29 years old in good health. The sequencing input was blood. The J gene is TRBJ1-5, the V gene TRBV4-1; 9 bases are shared with TRBD1. CDR3 in DNA: TGCGCCAGCAGCCAAGAAAGACAGGGGGTACGGCCCCAGCATTTT. This codes for CASSQERQGVRPQHF.